These 25 T cell receptor beta chains were sequenced from one sample in a study of neurological immune-mediated disorders. Each CDR3 protein gets one entry after TCRdb re-called the 5' RACE reads with MiXCR. The data hold 40,000 or so distinct CDR3 sequences, with roughly 12% observed a single time. The time point here: longitudinal time-point 3. The specimen was PBMCs. These receptors all stem from a young man in good health.

Many counts were recorded for this clonotype. The V gene is TRBV15, the J gene TRBJ2-7; D is ambiguous. This CDR3 has 13 amino acids. The germline CDR1 and CDR2 sequences are LNHNV and YYDKDF (reference sequence). Trimming shortened V by 0 bases and J by 3 bases, and 6 bases separated the two germline ends. Here the CDR3 DNA reads TGTGCCACCAGCAGAGACAGGAACTACGAGCAGTACTTC. Translated, it gives CATSRDRNYEQYF.

At least ten counts were recorded for this clonotype. The rearrangement uses TRBV28 and TRBJ2-5; 11 bases match TRBD2. The CDR3 is 15 residues long. Looked up from germline, CDR1 is MDHEN and CDR2 is SYDVKM. Germline trimming cut 5 bases from V and 5 bases from J; bases unmatched to any gene: 7. The CDR3 protein is CASSVLAGGAETQYF. In DNA form, the CDR3 reads TGTGCCAGCAGTGTCCTAGCGGGAGGTGCGGAGACCCAGTACTTC. Full variable domain (rest looked up from reference TRBV28 and TRBJ2-5): DVKVTQSSRYLVKRTGEKVFLECVQDMDHENMFWYRQDPGLGLRLIYFSYDVKMKEKGDIPEGYSVSREKKERFSLILESASTNQTSMYLCASSVLAGGAETQYFGPGTRLLVL.

This clonotype has at least ten counts. The chain links TRBV15 to TRBJ1-1, with D possibly matching TRBD1 (5 bases). Germline V gene sequence: CDR1 LNHNV, CDR2 YYDKDF (reference sequence). The V gene lost 0 bases and the J gene lost 3 bases, with 20 bases spanning the gap. CDR3 length equals 18 residues. The CDR3 sequence is CATSRDSVSGDRDTEAFF. CDR3 coding DNA: TGTGCCACCAGCAGAGATAGCGTATCGGGGGACCGGGACACTGAAGCTTTCTTT.

This clonotype was seen ten or more times. The chain joins TRBV20-1 to TRBJ2-5; 8 bases agree with TRBD2. The CDR3 is 16 amino acids. With 7 bases clipped from V and 4 bases from J, the junction kept 17 bases outside the gene matches. CDR1 DFQATT and CDR2 SNEGSKA come from the germline V gene (reference sequence). The CDR3 coding sequence is TGCAGTGTTAAGAGAGCGAGCGGGAGTGAGGCAGAGACCCAGTACTTC. Translation gives CSVKRASGSEAETQYF.

Relative to its sample, this clonotype is medium-sized. The CDR3 loop is CASSLLGLAGNTIYF. The CDR3 DNA reads as TGTGCCAGCAGTTTATTAGGACTTGCTGGAAACACCATATATTTT. V and J are TRBV28 and TRBJ1-3; D not certain. The CDR3 consists of 15 residues. Trimming cost V 1 base and J 2 bases, with 9 bases left between them. Germline V gene data show CDR1 as MDHEN and CDR2 as SYDVKM.

This chain joins TRBV6-6 and TRBJ2-1; D may be TRBD2 (5 bases). CDR3 size: 13 residues. Trimming pared 8 bases from V and 10 bases from J, leaving 18 bases between. The germline V gene encodes CDR1 MNHNY and CDR2 SVGAGI (reference sequence). The DNA for the CDR3 is TGTGCCAGCTACCTGGGAGATACGGGAGAGCAGTTCTTC. Translated, it gives CASYLGDTGEQFF.

The chain recombines TRBV7-3 with TRBJ2-4; D perhaps matches TRBD2 (5 bases). CDR1 is SGHTA and CDR2 is FQGTGA in the germline V gene. The CDR3 has 15 amino acids. Trimming pared 0 bases from V and 8 bases from J, leaving 14 bases between. CDR3 DNA sequence: TGTGCCAGCAGCTTAACAGCCGATCCCGGGGACATTCAGTACTTC. This translates into CASSLTADPGDIQYF.

This clonotype was recorded many times. The chain combines TRBV7-9 with TRBJ1-1; no clear D gene. The ends were cut back, 5 bases at V and 5 bases at J, with 9 bases in the middle. This CDR3 is 12 amino acids long. Germline V lookup: CDR1 SEHNR, CDR2 FQNEAQ (reference sequence). CDR3 bases: TGTGCCAGCAGCCCCCCGAGGACTGAAGCTTTCTTT. It specifies CASSPPRTEAFF.

This clonotype showed up many times. The chain combines TRBV5-1 with TRBJ2-3, with a weak D call TRBD1 (5 bases). The CDR3 has 11 residues. The V and J ends lost 4 bases and 9 bases respectively, with 9 bases between them. CDR1 is SGHRS and CDR2 is YFSETQ in the germline V gene. The CDR3 coding sequence is TGCGCCAGCAGCCTTACAGGAACGCAGTATTTT. Amino acid sequence: CASSLTGTQYF.

This clonotype was counted at least ten times. V gene TRBV28 combines with J gene TRBJ2-3, with TRBD2 identical over 7 bases. V gave up 7 bases and J gave up 5 bases; unmatched junction bases: 15. The CDR3 length is 16 residues. Germline assignment: CDR1 MDHEN and CDR2 SYDVKM. CDR3 sequence: CASTTMGLAEEDTQYF. The CDR3 DNA sequence: TGTGCCAGCACCACCATGGGGCTAGCGGAGGAAGATACGCAGTATTTT.

The V call is TRBV29-1, the J call TRBJ2-1; the D is unclear. The CDR3 contains 14 residues. V was clipped by 2 bases and J by 5 bases, with 13 bases between them. Germline V gene sequence: CDR1 SQVTM, CDR2 ANQGSEA. CDR3 DNA: TGCAGCGTTGAATGGCTATATAATGACAATGAGCAGTTCTTC. Protein: CSVEWLYNDNEQFF.

This clonotype was counted at least ten times. The chain has TRBV7-9 and TRBJ2-1; 9 nucleotides align to TRBD2. CDR1 is SEHNR and CDR2 is FQNEAQ in the germline V gene (reference sequence). The trim removed 6 bases at V and 5 bases at J, leaving 8 bases unmatched. The CDR3 extends over 15 amino acids. CDR3 region: CASRKLAGFDNEQFF. The CDR3 DNA sequence: TGTGCCAGCAGGAAACTAGCGGGCTTCGACAATGAGCAGTTCTTC.

This clonotype was found many times. This chain connects TRBV24-1 to TRBJ2-7, with D maybe TRBD1 (7 bases). V was shortened by 7 bases and J by 4 bases, with 13 bases between the two germline ends. Germline values: CDR1 KGHDR, CDR2 SFDVKD. The CDR3 spans 13 residues. CDR3 sequence reads: CATREGAGYEQYF. DNA of the CDR3: TGTGCCACCAGGGAGGGGGCTGGATACGAGCAGTACTTC.

There are many counts of this clonotype. This chain joins TRBV5-1 and TRBJ2-7; D remains unclear. The CDR3 has 14 residues. CDR1 is SGHRS, CDR2 YFSETQ, per germline. V was cut by 4 bases and J by 3 bases, with 14 bases left in between. CDR3: CASSARPPHYEQYF. The CDR3 nucleotides read TGCGCCAGCAGCGCTCGACCTCCCCACTACGAGCAGTACTTC.

DNA for the CDR3: TGTGCCAGCAGCCAAGAATTGAGCGGGAGTGGCTACACCTTC. This sequence encodes CASSQELSGSGYTF. The chain recombines TRBV14 with TRBJ1-2; D ambiguous. The V and J ends lost 0 bases and 7 bases respectively, with 12 bases between them. CDR1 SGHDN and CDR2 FVKESK come from the germline V gene. The CDR3 has 14 residues.

This clonotype was seen repeatedly, ten times or more. The rearrangement joins TRBV21-1 to TRBJ1-1. TRBV21-1 is assigned pseudogene status. The CDR3 runs 13 residues. This CDR3 reads CASSKSRNTEAFF. CDR3 nucleotide sequence: TGTGCCAGCAGCAAGTCACGGAACACTGAAGCTTTCTTT.

As regards this clonotype: Without the conserved terminal phenylalanine or tryptophan, this CDR3 likely stems from a read error. This chain uses TRBV25-1 with TRBJ1-5; D not resolved. The CDR3 length is 14 residues. The V end lost 0 bases, the J end lost 8 bases, and 11 bases lay between the germline ends. CDR1 is MGHDK and CDR2 is SYGVNS in the germline V gene. The CDR3 protein is CASSEYNGVKPQHS. The CDR3 DNA sequence: TGTGCCAGCAGTGAATATAATGGGGTCAAGCCCCAGCATTCT.

In its sample, this clonotype was seen many times. The chain has TRBV28 and TRBJ2-7; D is possibly TRBD1 (5 bases). Germline CDR1 is MDHEN and CDR2 is SYDVKM. With 2 bases removed from V and 3 bases from J, the gap between germline ends came to 5 bases. This CDR3 is 12 amino acids long. CDR3 in amino acids: CASSLRGYEQYF. DNA for the CDR3: TGTGCCAGCAGTTTAAGGGGCTACGAGCAGTACTTC.

This clonotype was counted at least ten times. The CDR3: CASSLFRQAYEQYF. Written as DNA, the CDR3 is TGTGCCAGCAGCTTATTCCGACAAGCCTACGAGCAGTACTTC. This chain joins TRBV7-8 and TRBJ2-7; D remains unclear. The CDR3 is 14 amino acids. The germline V gene encodes CDR1 SGHVS and CDR2 FQNEAQ. The V end was cut by 2 bases, the J end by 2 bases, with 10 bases between. Complete variable domain (other parts from reference TRBV7-8 and TRBJ2-7): GAGVSQSPRYKVAKRGQDVALRCDPISGHVSLFWYQQALGQGPEFLTYFQNEAQLDKSGLPSDRFFAERPEGSVSTLKIQRTQQEDSAVYLCASSLFRQAYEQYFGPGTRLTVT.

Many counts were recorded for this clonotype. The gene calls are TRBV5-1 and TRBJ2-1, with 9 bases matching TRBD2. V was clipped by 6 bases and J by 0 bases; unmatched bases: 7. The germline V gene has CDR1 SGHRS and CDR2 YFSETQ. This CDR3 region has 16 residues. The CDR3 nucleotides are TGCGCCAGCAAACCCGTAGCGGGAGTCTCCTACAATGAGCAGTTCTTC. Translation gives CASKPVAGVSYNEQFF.

J is TRBJ2-1 and V is TRBV6-2 or TRBV6-3, with 11 bases aligning to TRBD2. CDR1 MNHEY and CDR2 SVGEGT come from the germline V gene. The J segment lost 8 bases and the V segment lost 0 bases, leaving 6 bases of the junction unmatched. The CDR3 loop spans 16 amino acids. CDR3 in amino acids: CASSYSIAGGPDEQFF. In nucleotides, the CDR3 is TGTGCCAGCAGTTACTCGATAGCGGGAGGGCCCGATGAGCAGTTCTTC.

This clonotype was seen at least ten times. The chain carries TRBV5-5 and TRBJ1-2; 10 bases are a match to TRBD1. CDR1 and CDR2 from the germline V gene are SGHKS and YYEKEE (reference sequence). V trimming: 4 bases; J trimming: 4 bases; junction bases outside the gene matches: 4. This CDR3 has 14 amino acids. In DNA, the CDR3 is TGTGCCAGCAGCACCGGGACAGGGGTCTATGGCTACACCTTC. Residues: CASSTGTGVYGYTF.

This clonotype was observed many times. This chain uses TRBV15 with TRBJ2-5, with D perhaps assigned TRBD1 or TRBD2 (6 bases each). Germline V gene data show CDR1 as LNHNV and CDR2 as YYDKDF (reference sequence). This CDR3 has 16 amino acids. Trimming cost V 0 bases and J 7 bases, with 18 bases left between them. The CDR3 DNA reads TGTGCCACCAGCAGAGATCGGGGGCCCTCCGGTGGGACCCAGTACTTC. As protein: CATSRDRGPSGGTQYF.

CDR3 bases: TGTGCCAGCAGCCAAGGAGCGGGAGGGAGGGAGTTCTTC. Translated: CASSQGAGGREFF. The chain links TRBV3-1 to TRBJ2-1; 10 bases align to TRBD2. Looked up from germline, CDR1 is LGHDT and CDR2 is YNNKEL (reference sequence). J gave up 14 bases and V 1 base, and 5 bases lay outside the gene matches. The CDR3 contains 13 residues.

This clonotype was detected many times. CDR3 sequence: CASSLGPASTF. The CDR3 nucleotides read TGTGCCAGCAGTTTAGGCCCAGCCTCCACCTTC. The rearrangement uses TRBV28 and TRBJ1-2; D ambiguous. V was clipped by 2 bases and J by 13 bases, with 11 bases between them. CDR1 and CDR2 from the germline V gene are MDHEN and SYDVKM. The CDR3 length is 11 residues.